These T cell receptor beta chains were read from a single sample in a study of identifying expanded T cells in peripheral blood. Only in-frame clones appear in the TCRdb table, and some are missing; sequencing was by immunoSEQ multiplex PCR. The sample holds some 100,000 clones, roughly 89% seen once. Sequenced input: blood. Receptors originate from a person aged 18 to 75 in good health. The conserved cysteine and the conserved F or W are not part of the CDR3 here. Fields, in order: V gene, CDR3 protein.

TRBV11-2,ASNVGGARAF
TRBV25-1,ASTGAGSYEQY
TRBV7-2,ASSPYNEQF
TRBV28,ASSSGPLTGQY
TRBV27,ASSLGGRTPDTQY
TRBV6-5,ASSLSGGTDTQY
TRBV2,ASSEARNSDSKRDTQY
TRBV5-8,ASSLRGLDYGYT
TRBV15,ATGRFPLGQGNQPQH
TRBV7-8,ASCQFGTDTQY
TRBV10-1,ASRGGIWSVEAF
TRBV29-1,SVAVMAGEQY
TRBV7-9,ASSLVPDT
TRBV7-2,ASSLDWAPGEQY
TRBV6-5,ASSYSGQGADGYT
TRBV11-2,ASSLDNYRDRGRETQY
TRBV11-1,ASSLWGGSGTGIGEQY
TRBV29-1,SVVFLETGGTYEQY
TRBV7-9,ASSSPRQANSPLH
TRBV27,ASSPRRTSGGFTDTQY
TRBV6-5,ASSYGYGSTDTQY
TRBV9,ASSAISGGAQEQF
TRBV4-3,ASSLDGGYEKLF
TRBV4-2,ASSQFSGGTYEQY
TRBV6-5,ASSYSPGVYGYT
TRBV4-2,ASSQVQGYDTGELF
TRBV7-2,ASGPVVFEQY
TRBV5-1,ASYPGQSYNEQF
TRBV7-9,ASSPPSGQGFYEQY
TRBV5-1,ASSLFFSGGSAGELF
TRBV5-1,ASSHGTASGTDTQY
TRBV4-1,ASSHIAGQPYEQY
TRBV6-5,ASSRIGVTNYGYT
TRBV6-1,ASSDSDYYGYT
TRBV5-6,ASIRGSSYNEQF
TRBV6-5,ASSYSGQTYEQY
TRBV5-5,ASSRTGTGQGSYT
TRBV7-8,ASSLGEVTSGYNEQF
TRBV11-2,ASSYQDAREKLF
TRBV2,ASSEGTPLH
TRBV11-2,ASTQGTEQY